Shown below are 15 T cell receptor beta chains from a single sample sequenced in a study of T cell responses to AZD1222 COVID-19 vaccine. Generated by immunoSEQ multiplex PCR, the TCRdb table keeps only in-frame clones and is missing some. Of around 260,000 clones listed, more than 85% were seen once; the top ten hold around 0.58%. Sequences were derived from peripheral blood, sampled on day 0 of AZD1222 vaccination. The receptors were gathered from an adult in good health.

The chain uses TRBV13 and TRBJ2-1; either TRBD1 or TRBD2 may fit D (5 bases each). V lost 3 bases to trimming and J lost 6 bases, with 15 bases between them. Germline values: CDR1 PRHDT, CDR2 FYEKMQ (reference sequence). This CDR3 is 15 amino acids long. CDR3 DNA: TGTGCCAGCAGCTTTGGTAGGAGTGGGGGCAATGAGCAGTTCTTC. Translated: CASSFGRSGGNEQFF. The variable domain in full, with the rest retrieved from reference TRBV13 and TRBJ2-1, is AAGVIQSPRHLIKEKRETATLKCYPIPRHDTVYWYQQGPGQDPQFLISFYEKMQSDKGSIPDRFSAQQFSDYHSELNMSSLELGDSALYFCASSFGRSGGNEQFFGPGTRLTVL.

This chain joins TRBV28 and TRBJ2-7; no clear D gene. Per germline, CDR1 MDHEN and CDR2 SYDVKM. CDR3 length: 14 amino acids. Trimming left V 6 bases short and J 5 bases short, with 17 bases between. The CDR3 spells CASSPAPSRDEQYF. The CDR3, as DNA: TGTGCCAGCAGCCCTGCGCCCTCCCGGGACGAGCAGTACTTC.

This rearrangement joins TRBV18 to TRBJ2-3; D possibly corresponds to TRBD2 (6 bases). Looked up from germline, CDR1 is KGHSH and CDR2 is LQKENI. The CDR3 loop spans 13 amino acids. Trimming pared 5 bases from V and 4 bases from J, leaving 10 bases between. This CDR3 is CASSCGTADTQYF. DNA of the CDR3: TGTGCCAGCTCATGCGGGACCGCAGATACGCAGTATTTT. The full variable domain, rest sourced from reference TRBV18 and TRBJ2-3, is NAGVMQNPRHLVRRRGQEARLRCSPMKGHSHVYWYRQLPEEGLKFMVYLQKENIIDESGMPKERFSAEFPKEGPSILRIQQVVRGDSAAYFCASSCGTADTQYFGPGTRLTVL.

The chain has TRBV3-1 (or the pseudogene TRBV3-2) and TRBJ2-2, with TRBD2 matching 10 bases. V dropped 1 base and J dropped 5; count of bases not matched to a gene: 10. Germline V CDR1 and CDR2: LGHDT, YNNKEL (reference sequence). This CDR3 spans 18 amino acids. The CDR3 DNA reads TGTGCCAGCAGCCAAGTAATTTCTAGCGGGAGTTGGACCGGGGAGCTGTTTTTT. Translated: CASSQVISSGSWTGELFF.

The chain links TRBV19 to TRBJ2-5; 8 positions match TRBD1. The CDR3 runs to 14 residues. CDR1 is LNHDA, CDR2 SQIVND, per germline (reference sequence). V shed 5 bases, J shed 5 bases, and the junction held 7 bases outside the gene matches. DNA of the CDR3: TGTGCCAGTAGTCGGCCAGGGGGCAGGGAGACCCAGTACTTC. Translated, it gives CASSRPGGRETQYF. Together with reference TRBV19 and TRBJ2-5, the CDR3 gives the full variable domain: DGGITQSPKYLFRKEGQNVTLSCEQNLNHDAMYWYRQDPGQGLRLIYYSQIVNDFQKGDIAEGYSVSREKKESFPLTVTSAQKNPTAFYLCASSRPGGRETQYFGPGTRLLVL.

This rearrangement joins TRBV3-1 (or the pseudogene TRBV3-2) to TRBJ1-6; D uncertain. CDR3 length: 12 amino acids. Germline V CDR1 and CDR2: LGHDT, YNNKEL (reference sequence). V gave up 0 bases and J gave up 13 bases, with 7 bases separating them. The CDR3 spells CASSQERQPLHF. The CDR3 DNA is TGTGCCAGCAGCCAAGAAAGGCAGCCCCTCCACTTT.

The gene calls are TRBV5-4 and TRBJ2-5, with D possibly TRBD1 on 6 matching bases. Trimming removed 4 bases from V and 7 bases from J, with 20 bases in between. The CDR3 spans 15 residues. Looked up from germline, CDR1 is SGHNT and CDR2 is YYREEE (reference sequence). CDR3: CASSGGGAVGVTQYF. The CDR3 nucleotides read TGTGCCAGCAGCGGTGGGGGCGCCGTGGGTGTGACCCAGTACTTC.

The chain employs TRBV27 and TRBJ2-2; D is ambiguous. This CDR3 has 14 amino acids. The germline CDR1 and CDR2 sequences are MNHEY and SMNVEV (reference sequence). V dropped 4 bases and J dropped 6 bases, with 12 bases sitting between them. The CDR3 sequence is CASSSGPRPGELFF. Written as DNA, the CDR3 is TGTGCCAGCAGTTCCGGCCCGCGCCCCGGGGAGCTGTTTTTT.

The rearrangement links TRBV4-3 to TRBJ2-3; 7 bases fit TRBD2. V was clipped by 0 bases and J by 3 bases; unmatched bases: 6. CDR1 and CDR2 from the germline V gene are LGHNA and YSLEER. The CDR3 spans 16 residues. The CDR3 reads CASSQDRAGRTDTQYF. In DNA, the CDR3 is TGCGCCAGCAGCCAAGACCGAGCGGGAAGGACAGATACGCAGTATTTT.

The J gene is TRBJ1-6, the V gene TRBV27; 7 bases map to TRBD1. The length of the CDR3 is 15 residues. Germline trimming cut 6 bases from V and 9 bases from J; bases unmatched to any gene: 11. Germline V gene sequence: CDR1 MNHEY, CDR2 SMNVEV (reference sequence). CDR3 coding DNA: TGTGCCAGCAGACCGACAGGGCAAAGAGGTTCACCCCTCCACTTT. This gives the protein CASRPTGQRGSPLHF.

This chain links TRBV25-1 with TRBJ2-7; D is uncertain. CDR3 length: 15 amino acids. V lost 6 bases and J lost 6, with 21 bases in between. In germline, CDR1 is MGHDK, CDR2 SYGVNS. Here the CDR3 DNA reads TGTGCCAGCAGGCCGACTTCCTACCTTGCTGGCGAGCAGTACTTC. This codes for CASRPTSYLAGEQYF.

This chain joins TRBV29-1 and TRBJ1-1, with D uncertain. The CDR3 runs 13 residues. Deletions cut 7 bases from V and 8 bases from J, with 20 bases between. CDR1 and CDR2 from the germline V gene are SQVTM and ANQGSEA. The CDR3 is CSGIQADAREAFF. DNA of the CDR3: TGCAGCGGCATTCAGGCCGACGCGAGGGAAGCTTTCTTT.

V is TRBV9 and J is TRBJ1-1, with TRBD1 as a possible D gene (5 bases). The germline V gene has CDR1 SGDLS and CDR2 YYNGEE. The germline V and J ends were trimmed by 3 bases and 1 base, with 7 bases remaining between them. This CDR3 has 13 amino acids. This CDR3 reads CASSAGTNTEAFF. In nucleotides, the CDR3 is TGTGCCAGCAGCGCGGGGACGAACACTGAAGCTTTCTTT.

The chain recombines TRBV29-1 with TRBJ2-5; the match to TRBD2 covers 11 bases. CDR1 SQVTM and CDR2 ANQGSEA come from the germline V gene. The CDR3 runs to 16 residues. J gave up 3 bases and V 6 bases, and 12 bases lay outside the gene matches. CDR3 in amino acids: CSVALYKLAGEETQYF. The CDR3, as DNA: TGCAGCGTAGCACTATATAAACTAGCGGGGGAAGAGACCCAGTACTTC.

This chain uses TRBV19 with TRBJ1-1; TRBD1 matches 12 bases. Losses at the gene ends were 7 bases for V and 5 bases for J; bases not matched to a gene: 5. CDR1 and CDR2 from the germline V gene are LNHDA and SQIVND (reference sequence). The CDR3 sequence is 14 residues long. The CDR3 sequence: CASTWDRGQTEAFF. DNA of the CDR3: TGTGCCAGTACCTGGGACAGGGGGCAGACTGAAGCTTTCTTT.